The entry below gives a single T cell receptor (beta chain) sequence along with its context. This clonotype was seen only a few times. Its binding antigen is unknown. It has no much larger one-base neighbor in the sample; base qualities were not kept. The entry originates in a study of spatial heterogeneity in lung cancer (dated by TCRdb to between 2018 and 2020). With respect to the entire study: Beta-chain transcripts were consistently detected in greater numbers than alpha-chain transcripts, which likely reflects a higher abundance of beta-chain transcripts. In the raw uncorrected reads, each unique combination of TCR and UMI appeared more than ten times on average. TCR alpha and beta repertoires were quantitatively compared across multiple tumor regions, matched nontumor lung and blood in non-small cell lung cancer. Nonsynonymous mutation counts, determined by whole-exome sequencing of tumor tissue, were related to TCR repertoire features. At surgery, 220 tumor regions, fewer than 85 matched nontumor lung samples and 56 PBMC samples were TCR-sequenced for both alpha and beta chains.

V loses 6 bases, J loses 5 bases, and the germline ends lie 5 bases apart. Taken from the germline V gene (reference sequence), the CDR1 and CDR2 loops are LNHNV and YYDKDF. CDR3 length: 11 amino acids, cysteine to phenylalanine. Solely the CDR3 DNA is kept, with 33 bases framed from the first base. According to the study, the label for this sample's time point signals: sample taken at primary tumor resection. TCR sequencing used whole RNA extracted from tumor and nontumor lung tissue, or from cryopreserved PBMC samples, without cell sorting. Donors were some 67 patients with early-stage, untreated non-small cell lung cancer from the lung TRACERx cohort. Only patients with enough RNA available from two or more tumor regions were chosen for TCR sequencing. Receptor libraries were prepared by 5' RACE. Sequencing used a NextSeq 500. To allow correction of PCR and sequencing errors, the TCR library protocol tagged every TCR cDNA molecule with a unique molecular identifier. As for the authors' bioinformatics: TCR identification, UMI-based error correction and CDR3 extraction were performed with Decombinator tools. Expanded TCRs were defined as those above a frequency of 2 per 1,000, corresponding to the top 1% of the tumor frequency distribution. Each repertoire was subsampled 100 times to 5,000 TCRs, after which Renyi diversity was computed with the R vegan package. CDR3 similarity networks were built from amino acid triplet string-kernel similarity, connecting CDR3s with pairwise similarity above 0.82. TCRdb reran the public reads through fastp at Q25 and MiXCR, keeping productive beta chains. Rows matching on CDR3 protein sequence are summarized as one entry with the most common DNA and genes. V and J calls and clone size were set by TCRdb, not the authors. The sample table records tens of thousands of distinct CDR3 sequences; less than 15% of these occur just once. Jointly, the top ten make up roughly 7% of the sample.

General conclusions and limits of the study: Confirming at a functional level the hypothesis that regional TCRs recognize regional mutations was considered to require additional single-cell paired TCR alpha and beta sequencing. Ubiquitous expanded tumor TCRs were found in blood more often at tumor resection than at routine follow-up.

Rearrangement joined TRBV15 to TRBJ2-1, with the D gene uncertain. Sequences were derived from PBMCs, sampled at surgery. The sequence derives from a male donor with early-stage non-small cell lung cancer. The CDR3 region reads CATSRNNEQFF. The DNA sequence follows: TGTGCCACCAGTCGGAACAATGAGCAGTTCTTC.